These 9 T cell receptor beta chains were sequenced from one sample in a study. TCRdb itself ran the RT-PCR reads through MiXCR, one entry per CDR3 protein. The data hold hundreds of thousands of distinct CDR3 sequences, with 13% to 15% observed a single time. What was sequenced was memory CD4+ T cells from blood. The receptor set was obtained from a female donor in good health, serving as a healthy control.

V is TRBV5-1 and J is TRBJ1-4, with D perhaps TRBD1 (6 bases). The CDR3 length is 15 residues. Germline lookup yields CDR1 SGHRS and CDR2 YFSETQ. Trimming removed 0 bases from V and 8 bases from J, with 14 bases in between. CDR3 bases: TGCGCCAGCAGCTTGGCCGCCAGGGGCGAGGAAAAACTGTTTTTT. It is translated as CASSLAARGEEKLFF.

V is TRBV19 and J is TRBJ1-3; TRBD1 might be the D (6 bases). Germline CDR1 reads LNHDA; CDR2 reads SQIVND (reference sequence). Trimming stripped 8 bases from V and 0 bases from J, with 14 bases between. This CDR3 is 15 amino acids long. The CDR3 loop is CASSRTASSGNTIYF. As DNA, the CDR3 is TGTGCCAGTTCGAGGACAGCGAGCTCTGGAAACACCATATATTTT.

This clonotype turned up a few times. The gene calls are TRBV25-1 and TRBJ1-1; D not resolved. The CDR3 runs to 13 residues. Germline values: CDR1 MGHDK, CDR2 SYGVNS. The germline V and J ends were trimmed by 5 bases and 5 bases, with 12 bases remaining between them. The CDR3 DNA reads TGTGCCAGCAGTAGGGATTACTGGACTGAAGCTTTCTTT. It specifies CASSRDYWTEAFF.

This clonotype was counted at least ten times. The CDR3 sequence is CASRARDRTYEQFF. CDR3 nucleotides: TGTGCCAGCAGGGCCCGGGACAGAACTTATGAGCAGTTCTTC. V is TRBV6-5 and J is TRBJ2-1, with 7 bases aligning to TRBD1. Per germline, CDR1 MNHEY and CDR2 SVGAGI. The CDR3 totals 14 residues. V lost 6 bases and J lost 8; bases outside the gene matches: 10.

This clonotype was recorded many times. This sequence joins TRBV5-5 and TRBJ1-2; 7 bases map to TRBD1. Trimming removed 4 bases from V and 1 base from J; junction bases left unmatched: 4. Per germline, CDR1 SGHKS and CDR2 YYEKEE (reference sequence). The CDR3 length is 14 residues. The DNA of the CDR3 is TGTGCCAGCAGCCTAACAGGGGATAACTATGGCTACACCTTC. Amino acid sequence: CASSLTGDNYGYTF.

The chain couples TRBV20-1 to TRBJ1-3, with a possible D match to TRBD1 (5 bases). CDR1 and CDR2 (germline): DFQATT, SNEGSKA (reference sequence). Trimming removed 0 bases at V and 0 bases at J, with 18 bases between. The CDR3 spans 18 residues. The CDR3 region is CSARDPLSTGSSGNTIYF. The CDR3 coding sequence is TGCAGTGCTAGAGATCCCCTTTCAACAGGAAGCTCTGGAAACACCATATATTTT.

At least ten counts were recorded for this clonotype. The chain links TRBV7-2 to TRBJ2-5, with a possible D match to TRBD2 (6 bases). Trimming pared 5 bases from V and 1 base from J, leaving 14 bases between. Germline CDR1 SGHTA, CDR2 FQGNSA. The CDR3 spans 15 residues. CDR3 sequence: CASSRRMGGQETQYF. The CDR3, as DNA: TGTGCCAGCAGCCGCCGGATGGGGGGCCAAGAGACCCAGTACTTC.

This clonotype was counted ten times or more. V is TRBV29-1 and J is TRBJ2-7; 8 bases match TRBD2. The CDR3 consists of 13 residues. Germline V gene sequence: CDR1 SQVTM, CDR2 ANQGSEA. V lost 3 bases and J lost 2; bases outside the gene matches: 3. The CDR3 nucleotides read TGCAGCGTTGACGGGGGGGGAGCCTACGAGCAGTACTTC. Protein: CSVDGGGAYEQYF.

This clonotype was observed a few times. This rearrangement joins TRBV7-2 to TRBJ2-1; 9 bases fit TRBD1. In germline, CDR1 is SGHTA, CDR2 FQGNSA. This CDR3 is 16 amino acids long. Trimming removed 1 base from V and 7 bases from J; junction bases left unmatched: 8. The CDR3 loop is CASSLVGTGLGNEQFF. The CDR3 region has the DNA TGTGCCAGCAGCTTAGTCGGGACAGGGTTAGGAAATGAGCAGTTCTTC.